The next 7 T cell receptor beta chains were all read from a single sample in a study of blood T cell repertoires in COVID-19. Using immunoSEQ multiplex PCR, the repertoire was profiled, and TCRdb retains in-frame clones only, with some absent. The repertoire has 65,000 to 95,000 clones, 78% of them found once; the top ten carry approximately 16%. Sequenced sample: peripheral blood. These receptors all stem from a human donor in a cohort sampled during active COVID-19.

This clone has a single count. The chain joins TRBV30 to TRBJ2-2; tentative D call: TRBD2 (6 bases). V was clipped by 3 bases and J by 10 bases, with 18 bases between them. Germline CDR1 reads GTSNPN; CDR2 reads SVGIG (reference sequence). CDR3 length: 14 residues. The DNA for the CDR3 is TGTGCCTGGAGGATCTTGCTTCGGGAGTCGGAGCTGTTTTTT. It is translated as CAWRILLRESELFF.

The rearrangement links TRBV28 to TRBJ2-7; D call uncertain. CDR1 and CDR2 from the germline V gene are MDHEN and SYDVKM. Trimming took off 2 bases at V and 2 bases at J, with 7 bases between the two ends. This CDR3 is built from 13 residues. The CDR3 protein is CASSLEHPYEQYF. CDR3 in DNA: TGTGCCAGCAGTTTAGAACATCCCTACGAGCAGTACTTC.

This clone was observed a handful of times. J is TRBJ2-3 and V is TRBV7-8, with D possibly TRBD2 on 5 matching bases. V shed 1 base and J shed 2 bases, with 16 bases lying between them. The length of the CDR3 is 17 residues. The V gene's germline CDR1 is SGHVS and CDR2 FQNEAQ. CDR3 loop: CASSLEVVGENTDTQYF. The CDR3 coding sequence is TGTGCCAGCAGCTTAGAAGTAGTGGGAGAGAACACAGATACGCAGTATTTT. The whole variable domain, remainder taken from reference TRBV7-8 and TRBJ2-3, is GAGVSQSPRYKVAKRGQDVALRCDPISGHVSLFWYQQALGQGPEFLTYFQNEAQLDKSGLPSDRFFAERPEGSVSTLKIQRTQQEDSAVYLCASSLEVVGENTDTQYFGPGTRLTVL.

The chain uses TRBV2 and TRBJ1-1; D gene unclear. This CDR3 is built from 12 residues. V lost 9 bases, J lost 1 base, and 9 bases lay in between. Germline values: CDR1 SNHLY, CDR2 FYNNEI. The CDR3 region has the DNA TGTGCCAGGTTGAGGTCGAACACTGAAGCTTTCTTT. This translates into CARLRSNTEAFF.

This chain links TRBV4-2 with TRBJ1-2; D unresolved. V gave up 2 bases and J gave up 2 bases, with 9 bases separating them. Germline V gene sequence: CDR1 LGHNA, CDR2 YNFKEQ. The CDR3 loop spans 14 amino acids. The CDR3 DNA sequence: TGTGCCAGCAGCCAATCGTTCGGGAACTATGGCTACACCTTC. Translation: CASSQSFGNYGYTF.

The chain recombines TRBV7-2 with TRBJ2-5; 12 bases align to TRBD2. CDR3 length equals 15 residues. With 4 bases clipped from V and 4 bases from J, the junction kept 4 bases outside the gene matches. Germline CDR1 SGHTA, CDR2 FQGNSA. This CDR3 is CASSSTSGGGETQYF. Written as DNA, the CDR3 is TGTGCCAGCAGCTCGACTAGCGGGGGTGGAGAGACCCAGTACTTC.

There are a few counts of this clone. The chain uses TRBV9 and TRBJ1-5; D ambiguous. Germline V lookup: CDR1 SGDLS, CDR2 YYNGEE. CDR3 length: 12 amino acids. Trimming shortened V by 3 bases and J by 3 bases, and 4 bases separated the two germline ends. The DNA for the CDR3 is TGTGCCAGCAGCGCCCTCAATCAGCCCCAGCATTTT. Protein sequence: CASSALNQPQHF. Full variable domain (rest looked up from reference TRBV9 and TRBJ1-5): DSGVTQTPKHLITATGQRVTLRCSPRSGDLSVYWYQQSLDQGLQFLIQYYNGEERAKGNILERFSAQQFPDLHSELNLSSLELGDSALYFCASSALNQPQHFGDGTRLSIL.